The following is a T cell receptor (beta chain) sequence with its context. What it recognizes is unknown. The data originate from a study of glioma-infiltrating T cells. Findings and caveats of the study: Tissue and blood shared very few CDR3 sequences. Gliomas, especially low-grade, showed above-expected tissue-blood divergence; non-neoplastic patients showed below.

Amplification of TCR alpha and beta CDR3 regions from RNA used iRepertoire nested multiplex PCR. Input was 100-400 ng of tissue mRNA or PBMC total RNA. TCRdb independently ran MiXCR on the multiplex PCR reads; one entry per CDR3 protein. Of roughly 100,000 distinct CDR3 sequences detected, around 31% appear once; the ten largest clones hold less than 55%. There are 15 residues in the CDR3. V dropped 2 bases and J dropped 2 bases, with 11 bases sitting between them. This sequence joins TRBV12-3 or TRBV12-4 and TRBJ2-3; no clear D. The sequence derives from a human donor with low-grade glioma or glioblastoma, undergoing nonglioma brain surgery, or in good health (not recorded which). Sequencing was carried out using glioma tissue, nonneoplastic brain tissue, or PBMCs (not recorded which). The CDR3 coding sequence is TGTGCCAGCAGTTTACGTTCCGCGGTCACAGATACGCAGTATTTT. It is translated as CASSLRSAVTDTQYF.